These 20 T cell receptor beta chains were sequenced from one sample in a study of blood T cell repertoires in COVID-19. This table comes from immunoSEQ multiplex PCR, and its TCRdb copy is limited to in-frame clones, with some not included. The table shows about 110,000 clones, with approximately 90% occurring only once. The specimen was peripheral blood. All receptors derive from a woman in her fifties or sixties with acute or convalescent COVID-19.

CDR3 region: CASSFSTGGQETQYF. CDR3 nucleotides: TGTGCCAGCAGCTTTAGCACGGGAGGTCAAGAGACCCAGTACTTC. The chain recombines TRBV7-9 with TRBJ2-5; 7 positions match TRBD2. Per germline, CDR1 SEHNR and CDR2 FQNEAQ (reference sequence). V lost 3 bases, J lost 2 bases, and 6 bases stayed unmatched. The CDR3 is 15 residues long.

Written as DNA, the CDR3 is TGTGCCACCAGTGAGCCGGGACAGGGGTCCCAGGAGACCCAGTACTTC. Protein product: CATSEPGQGSQETQYF. The chain uses TRBV24-1 and TRBJ2-5; 10 bases match TRBD1. CDR1 is KGHDR and CDR2 is SFDVKD in the germline V gene. The CDR3 contains 16 residues. With V trimmed by 4 bases and J by 5 bases, 9 bases remained unmatched.

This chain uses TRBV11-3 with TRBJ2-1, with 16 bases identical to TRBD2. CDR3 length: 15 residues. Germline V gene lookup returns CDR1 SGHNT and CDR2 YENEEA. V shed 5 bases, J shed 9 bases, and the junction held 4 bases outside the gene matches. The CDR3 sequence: CASSPGTSGRGEQFF. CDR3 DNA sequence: TGTGCCAGCAGCCCAGGGACTAGCGGGAGGGGTGAGCAGTTCTTC.

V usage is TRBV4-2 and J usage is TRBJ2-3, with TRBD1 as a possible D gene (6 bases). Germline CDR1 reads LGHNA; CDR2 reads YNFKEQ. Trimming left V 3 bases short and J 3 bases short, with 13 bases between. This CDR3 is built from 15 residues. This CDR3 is CASSHTPRGTDTQYF. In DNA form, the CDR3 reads TGTGCCAGCAGCCATACCCCTAGGGGGACAGATACGCAGTATTTT.

The DNA for the CDR3 is TGTGCCAGCAGGACAACCGGGGAGCTGTTTTTT. Translated, it gives CASRTTGELFF. The V and J genes are TRBV12-3 or TRBV12-4 and TRBJ2-2; D is uncertain. The CDR3 is made up of 11 amino acids. V was clipped by 6 bases and J by 5 bases, with 4 bases between them.

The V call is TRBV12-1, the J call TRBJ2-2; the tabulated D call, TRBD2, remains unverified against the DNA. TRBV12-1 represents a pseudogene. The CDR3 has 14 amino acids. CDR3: CASSSPPCPGELFF. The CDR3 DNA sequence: TGTGCCAGCAGCTCCCCCCCGTGTCCCGGGGAGCTGTTTTTT.

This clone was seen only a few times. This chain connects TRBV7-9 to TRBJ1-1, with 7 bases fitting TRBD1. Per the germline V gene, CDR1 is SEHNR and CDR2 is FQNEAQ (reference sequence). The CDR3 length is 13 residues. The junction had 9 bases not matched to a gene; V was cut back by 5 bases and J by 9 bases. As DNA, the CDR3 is TGTGCCAGCAGCCAGGGTGACAGGGCTAAAGCTTTCTTT. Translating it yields CASSQGDRAKAFF.

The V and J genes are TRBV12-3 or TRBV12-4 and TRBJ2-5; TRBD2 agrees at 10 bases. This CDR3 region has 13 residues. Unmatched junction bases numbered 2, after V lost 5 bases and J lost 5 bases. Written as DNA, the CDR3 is TGTGCCAGCAGTGATAGCGGGAGGGAGACCCAGTACTTC. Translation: CASSDSGRETQYF.

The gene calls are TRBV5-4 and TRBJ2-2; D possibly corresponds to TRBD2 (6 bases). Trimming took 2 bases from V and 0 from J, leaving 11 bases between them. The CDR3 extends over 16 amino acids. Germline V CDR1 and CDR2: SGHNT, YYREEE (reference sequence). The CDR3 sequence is CASSFGVAANTGELFF. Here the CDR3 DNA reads TGTGCCAGCAGCTTTGGGGTAGCGGCGAACACCGGGGAGCTGTTTTTT. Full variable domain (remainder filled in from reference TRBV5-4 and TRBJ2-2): ETGVTQSPTHLIKTRGQQVTLRCSSQSGHNTVSWYQQALGQGPQFIFQYYREEENGRGNFPPRFSGLQFPNYSSELNVNALELDDSALYLCASSFGVAANTGELFFGEGSRLTVL.

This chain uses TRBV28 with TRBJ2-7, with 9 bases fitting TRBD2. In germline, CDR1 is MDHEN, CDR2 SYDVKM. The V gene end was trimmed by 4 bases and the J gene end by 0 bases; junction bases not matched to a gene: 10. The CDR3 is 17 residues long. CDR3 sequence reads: CASSSPREGGNSYEQYF. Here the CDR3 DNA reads TGTGCCAGCAGTTCCCCGCGGGAGGGAGGTAACTCCTACGAGCAGTACTTC.

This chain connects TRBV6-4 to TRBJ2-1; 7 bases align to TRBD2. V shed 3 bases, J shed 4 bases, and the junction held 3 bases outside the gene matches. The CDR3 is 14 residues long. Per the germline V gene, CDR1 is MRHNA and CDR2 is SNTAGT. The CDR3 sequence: CASSELADYNEQFF. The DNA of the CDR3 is TGTGCCAGCAGTGAGCTAGCGGATTACAATGAGCAGTTCTTC.

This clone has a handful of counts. CDR3 nucleotide sequence: TGTGCCAGCAGCGTCCTTGGGTTAGCCTCCTACGAGCAGTACTTC. Translating gives CASSVLGLASYEQYF. This sequence joins TRBV28 and TRBJ2-7; D not resolved. Germline CDR1 and CDR2: MDHEN and SYDVKM. The CDR3 length is 15 residues. With 6 bases removed from V and 0 bases from J, the gap between germline ends came to 15 bases.

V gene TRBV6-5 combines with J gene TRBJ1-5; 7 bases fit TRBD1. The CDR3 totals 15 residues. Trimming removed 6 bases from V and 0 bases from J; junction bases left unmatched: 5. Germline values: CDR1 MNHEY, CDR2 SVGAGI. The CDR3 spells CASRGQTNSNQPQHF. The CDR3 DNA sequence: TGTGCCAGCAGGGGACAGACTAATAGCAATCAGCCCCAGCATTTT.

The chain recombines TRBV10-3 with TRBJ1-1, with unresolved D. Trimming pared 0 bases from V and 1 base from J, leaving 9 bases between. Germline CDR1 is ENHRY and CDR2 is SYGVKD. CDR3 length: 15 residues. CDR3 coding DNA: TGTGCCATCAGTGAGTCGACGGGTGGGAACACTGAAGCTTTCTTT. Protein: CAISESTGGNTEAFF.

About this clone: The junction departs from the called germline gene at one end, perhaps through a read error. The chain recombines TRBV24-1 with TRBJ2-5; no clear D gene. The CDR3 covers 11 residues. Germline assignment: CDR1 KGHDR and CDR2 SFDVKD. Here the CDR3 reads CATSNQETQYF. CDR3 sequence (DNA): TGTGCCACCAGTAACCAGGAGACCCAGTACTTC.

DNA of the CDR3: TGTGCCAGCACACAGTTAAGCGGGAGTACAGATACGCAGTATTTT. Amino acids: CASTQLSGSTDTQYF. This sequence joins TRBV5-4 and TRBJ2-3, with 8 bases aligning to TRBD2. Germline assignment: CDR1 SGHNT and CDR2 YYREEE (reference sequence). V lost 6 bases to trimming and J lost 3 bases; unmatched junction nucleotides: 9. This CDR3 is built from 15 residues.

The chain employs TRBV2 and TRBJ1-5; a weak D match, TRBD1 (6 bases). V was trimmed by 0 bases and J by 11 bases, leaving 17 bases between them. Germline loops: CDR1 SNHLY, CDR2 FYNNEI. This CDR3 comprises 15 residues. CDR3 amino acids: CASSEARAGEGAQHF. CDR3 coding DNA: TGTGCCAGCAGTGAAGCGAGGGCAGGGGAAGGTGCCCAGCATTTT.

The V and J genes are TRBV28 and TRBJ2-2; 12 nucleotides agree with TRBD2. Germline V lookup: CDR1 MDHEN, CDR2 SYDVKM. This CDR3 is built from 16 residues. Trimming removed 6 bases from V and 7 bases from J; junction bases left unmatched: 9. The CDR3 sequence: CASSQETSGRHGELFF. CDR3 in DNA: TGTGCCAGCAGCCAGGAGACTAGCGGGAGACACGGGGAGCTGTTTTTT.

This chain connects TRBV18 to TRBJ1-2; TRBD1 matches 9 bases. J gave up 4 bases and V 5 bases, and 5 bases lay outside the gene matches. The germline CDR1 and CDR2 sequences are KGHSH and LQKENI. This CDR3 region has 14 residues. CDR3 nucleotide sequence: TGTGCCAGCTCAAAGGGACAGGGTCTCTATGGCTACACCTTC. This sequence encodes CASSKGQGLYGYTF.

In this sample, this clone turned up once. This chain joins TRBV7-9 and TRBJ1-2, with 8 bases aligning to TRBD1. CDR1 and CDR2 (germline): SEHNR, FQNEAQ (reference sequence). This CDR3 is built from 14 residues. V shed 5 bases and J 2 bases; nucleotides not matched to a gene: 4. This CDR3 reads CASSQTGANYGYTF. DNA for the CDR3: TGTGCCAGCAGCCAGACAGGGGCCAACTATGGCTACACCTTC.